This record concerns one T cell receptor beta chain sequence. This record belongs to a study of blood T cell repertoires in COVID-19. At the level of the study: Sources were T cells, B-cell-depleted T cells, or PBMCs; the material itself was cDNA or gDNA.

The V end lost 3 bases, the J end lost 7 bases, and 17 bases lay between the germline ends. Germline-derived CDR1 and CDR2 are SGDLS and YYNGEE. There are 14 residues in the CDR3. The data were produced by immunoSEQ multiplex PCR, yet TCRdb's version contains in-frame clones alone and is incomplete. The sample has about 250,000 clones, around 85% seen once; the top ten hold 0.85% to 0.9%. V gene TRBV9 combines with J gene TRBJ2-7; possibly TRBD1 for D (7 bases). This sequence was found in a human donor with COVID-19, enrolled during active disease. The donor label of this sample is uncertain. Sequencing used peripheral blood. The CDR3 sequence is CASSGPEGAREQYF. Here the CDR3 DNA reads TGTGCCAGCAGCGGCCCGGAGGGGGCACGGGAGCAGTACTTC.